A selection of T cell receptor beta chains follows, all from one sample in a study of blood T cells in healthy people across ages. MiXCR was run by TCRdb on the 5' RACE reads, yielding one entry per CDR3 protein. Seen here are 650,000 to 1,000,000 distinct CDR3 sequences, about half observed once, and the top ten hold 15% to 20%. The source material was blood. The receptors shown here come from a man older than 75 in good health. Both conserved end residues are part of each CDR3. Each record gives: J gene, clone size, V gene, D gene, CDR3 protein. D genes are given only for firm matches. Clone size is stated in some rows and not others, as once, few, many or a class when expanded.

>TRBJ1-2|NA|TRBV7-2|NA
CASSLVMTDYGYTF
>TRBJ2-5|NA|TRBV29-1|TRBD1
CSANNPGQGAGEQYF
>TRBJ2-4|NA|TRBV5-1|NA
CASSLAGREANNIQYF
>TRBJ1-6|few|TRBV10-3|NA
CAISESQGLNSPPHF
>TRBJ2-3|NA|TRBV6-5|TRBD1
CASSRPGQGGSDTQYF
>TRBJ2-3|NA|TRBV12-3/TRBV12-4|TRBD2
CASRAGGDLFVDTQYF
>TRBJ2-6|NA|TRBV7-2|TRBD2
CASSLGGTLRANVLTF
>TRBJ2-2|NA|TRBV3-1|TRBD2
CASSQAPGLAGSVPGELFF
>TRBJ2-7|many|TRBV10-3|TRBD2
CAISAGLATEQYF
>TRBJ2-7|NA|TRBV12-3/TRBV12-4|NA
CASGTLVGAGKDEQYF
>TRBJ2-1|NA|TRBV11-3|TRBD2
CASASLAGDYNEQFF
>NA|NA|TRBV7-2|NA
CASSLERGFYKQYF
>TRBJ2-5|NA|TRBV29-1|TRBD1
CSVQQGGETQYF
>TRBJ2-5|NA|TRBV5-1|TRBD2
CASSRWRVDGGNNEQYF
>TRBJ1-5|NA|TRBV28|NA
CASSYSAVNQPQHF
>TRBJ2-3|NA|TRBV12-3/TRBV12-4|NA
CASTETQSTDTQYF
>TRBJ2-3|NA|TRBV20-1|NA
CSARESYGTRGDTQYF
>TRBJ2-5|few|TRBV7-2|TRBD2
CASSVEWEGTQYF
>TRBJ1-2|few|TRBV28|TRBD1
CASSRTGGGYTF